Shown below are 18 T cell receptor beta chains from a single sample sequenced in a study of vaccination and CD4 T cells after COVID-19. No cognate antigen is known for these TCRs. Cultured CD4+ T-cell DNA underwent Oncomine TCR Beta short-read sequencing. TCRdb re-called the PCR reads with MiXCR, one entry per CDR3 protein. This sample carries around 20,000 distinct CDR3 sequences, around 50% of them seen once, and the ten largest clones take approximately 9.9%. Treatment defined: roughly nine-day PBMC culture with coronavirus spike peptide pools or control peptides (ViraFEST assay). The sample consisted of CD4+ T cells from blood, cultured in vitro. Source of these receptors: a human donor who had recovered from COVID-19.

This clonotype turned up a few times. The chain recombines TRBV6-1 with TRBJ1-5; no clear D gene. The CDR3 consists of 15 residues. Germline V gene lookup returns CDR1 MNHNS and CDR2 SASEGT. Trimming pared 1 base from V and 3 bases from J, leaving 10 bases between. DNA of the CDR3: TGTGCCAGCAGTGAAGGGCCAGGCCTCAATCAGCCCCAGCATTTT. This encodes CASSEGPGLNQPQHF.

This clonotype was found a few times. J is TRBJ1-6 and V is TRBV7-8; TRBD1 agrees at 7 bases. Trimming took 1 base from V and 7 from J; bases not matched to a gene: 7. The CDR3 covers 16 residues. Germline CDR1 reads SGHVS; CDR2 reads FQNEAQ. Here the CDR3 reads CASSLGTGFSNSPLHF. The CDR3 nucleotides read TGTGCCAGCAGCTTAGGGACAGGTTTCTCAAATTCACCCCTCCACTTT.

The V call is TRBV28, the J call TRBJ2-7; a possible D gene is TRBD1 (6 bases). The CDR3 is 14 residues long. V dropped 2 bases and J dropped 2 bases, with 10 bases sitting between them. Germline V CDR1 and CDR2: MDHEN, SYDVKM. CDR3 amino acids: CASSLGQTPYEQYF. DNA of the CDR3: TGTGCCAGCAGTTTAGGACAGACACCCTACGAGCAGTACTTC.

The sample holds one count of this clonotype. The chain is built from TRBV20-1 and TRBJ2-1; 10 bases fit TRBD2. Germline V gives CDR1 DFQATT, CDR2 SNEGSKA (reference sequence). The CDR3 has 16 residues. J gave up 1 base and V 2 bases, and 5 bases lay outside the gene matches. The CDR3 spells CSARPGTSVSYNEQFF. The CDR3 DNA is TGCAGTGCTAGACCTGGGACTAGCGTATCCTACAATGAGCAGTTCTTC.

The CDR3 is CASRSPGSYGYTF. The CDR3 coding sequence is TGTGCCAGCAGGTCCCCGGGATCCTATGGCTACACCTTC. V gene TRBV28 combines with J gene TRBJ1-2; D unclear. The length of the CDR3 is 13 residues. Trimming took off 6 bases at V and 4 bases at J, with 12 bases between the two ends. Looked up from germline, CDR1 is MDHEN and CDR2 is SYDVKM.

This chain joins TRBV10-2 and TRBJ2-7; tentatively, D is TRBD1 or TRBD2 (5 bases each). The germline V gene encodes CDR1 WSHSY and CDR2 SAAADI. V lost 3 bases and J lost 2, with 14 bases in between. This CDR3 is built from 15 residues. The CDR3 DNA is TGCGCCAGCAGTGATTTGGGACGGATTACCTACGAGCAGTACTTC. It yields the protein CASSDLGRITYEQYF.

The rearrangement uses TRBV5-1 and TRBJ1-2; 7 bases agree with TRBD1. The CDR3 covers 17 residues. CDR1 and CDR2 from the germline V gene are SGHRS and YFSETQ. V lost 1 base and J lost 5; bases outside the gene matches: 14. The DNA for the CDR3 is TGCGCCAGCAGCTTGACCGAAGGGTTATCAGGGGGTTATGGCTACACCTTC. Protein: CASSLTEGLSGGYGYTF. The complete variable domain, with remaining parts taken from reference TRBV5-1 and TRBJ1-2, reads KAGVTQTPRYLIKTRGQQVTLSCSPISGHRSVSWYQQTPGQGLQFLFEYFSETQRNKGNFPGRFSGRQFSNSRSEMNVSTLELGDSALYLCASSLTEGLSGGYGYTFGSGTRLTVV.

The chain combines TRBV2 with TRBJ2-2; 8 bases fit TRBD1. The CDR3 sequence is 14 residues long. From germline, CDR1 is SNHLY and CDR2 FYNNEI. J was trimmed by 4 bases and V by 3 bases; bases with no gene match: 1. The CDR3 nucleotides read TGTGCCAGCAGTGACGGACAGGGCACCGGGGAGCTGTTTTTT. Residues: CASSDGQGTGELFF.

J is TRBJ2-3 and V is TRBV6-4; perhaps TRBD1 as D (5 bases). Trimming stripped 4 bases from V and 3 bases from J, with 11 bases between. Germline lookup yields CDR1 MRHNA and CDR2 SNTAGT. This CDR3 has 14 residues. The DNA for the CDR3 is TGTGCCAGCAGTGCAGGGATCGGGACAGATACGCAGTATTTT. As protein: CASSAGIGTDTQYF.

The chain couples TRBV7-9 to TRBJ2-3; 8 nucleotides line up with TRBD2. V shed 5 bases and J 4 bases; nucleotides not matched to a gene: 14. The CDR3 length is 17 residues. CDR1 and CDR2 (germline): SEHNR, FQNEAQ (reference sequence). CDR3 loop: CASSQSFGGRWPDTQYF. CDR3 DNA sequence: TGTGCCAGCAGCCAGTCATTTGGCGGGAGGTGGCCAGATACGCAGTATTTT.

The rearrangement links TRBV19 to TRBJ1-1; D is ambiguous. Between the trimmed V and J ends, which lost 5 bases and 4 bases, there was a span of 17 bases. CDR3 length: 15 residues. The germline CDR1 and CDR2 sequences are LNHDA and SQIVND (reference sequence). CDR3 loop: CASSAPNQIRTEAFF. The CDR3 bases are TGTGCCAGTAGTGCCCCAAACCAGATCCGCACTGAAGCTTTCTTT.

This chain joins TRBV23-1 and TRBJ1-3; D may be TRBD1 (6 bases). TRBV23-1 qualifies as an ORF whose function is uncertain. With 2 bases removed from V and 4 bases from J, the gap between germline ends came to 18 bases. The CDR3 totals 17 residues. This CDR3 is CASSQGLGWGTGNTIYF. CDR3 nucleotides: TGCGCCAGCAGTCAAGGCCTTGGATGGGGGACAGGAAACACCATATATTTT.

The chain links TRBV4-2 to TRBJ1-1; TRBD1 matches at 7 bases. CDR1 LGHNA and CDR2 YNFKEQ come from the germline V gene. The CDR3 spans 15 residues. Trimming at V came to 4 bases and at J to 4 bases, leaving 9 bases not matched to a gene. Here the CDR3 reads CASSPDRAGGTEAFF. Written as DNA, the CDR3 is TGTGCCAGCAGCCCAGACAGGGCAGGGGGCACTGAAGCTTTCTTT.

The rearrangement joins TRBV6-5 to TRBJ1-6; weak D call: TRBD1 (6 bases). From germline, CDR1 is MNHEY and CDR2 SVGAGI. Trimming pared 0 bases from V and 7 bases from J, leaving 13 bases between. CDR3 length equals 16 residues. DNA for the CDR3: TGTGCCAGCAGTTACTCGAAACAGGGTGGGAATTCACCCCTCCACTTT. It yields the protein CASSYSKQGGNSPLHF.

This clonotype was detected a few times. This chain uses TRBV6-5 with TRBJ2-3; D is unclear. The germline V and J ends were trimmed by 2 bases and 1 base, with 7 bases remaining between them. This CDR3 region has 14 residues. Germline values: CDR1 MNHEY, CDR2 SVGAGI. CDR3 nucleotides: TGTGCCAGCAGTTACAGAGAGGGCACAGATACGCAGTATTTT. Protein: CASSYREGTDTQYF.

This clonotype was recorded a few times. V is TRBV7-3 and J is TRBJ1-6, with 8 bases that match TRBD1. Germline CDR1 and CDR2: SGHTA and FQGTGA. The CDR3 runs to 14 residues. J gave up 10 bases and V 5 bases, and 7 bases lay outside the gene matches. CDR3 DNA: TGTGCCAGCAGCCGGGACAGGACGAAATCACCCCTCCACTTT. This translates into CASSRDRTKSPLHF. The full variable domain, its missing parts supplied by reference TRBV7-3 and TRBJ1-6, is GAGVSQTPSNKVTEKGKYVELRCDPISGHTALYWYRQSLGQGPEFLIYFQGTGAADDSGLPNDRFFAVRPEGSVSTLKIQRTERGDSAVYLCASSRDRTKSPLHFGNGTRLTVT.

This clonotype was found a few times. The CDR3 reads CASNITGEANYGYTF. CDR3 sequence (DNA): TGTGCCAGCAATATCACAGGGGAGGCTAACTATGGCTACACCTTC. The chain links TRBV3-1 to TRBJ1-2, with TRBD1 matching 7 bases. The germline CDR1 and CDR2 sequences are LGHDT and YNNKEL (reference sequence). This CDR3 is built from 15 residues. V shed 7 bases and J 0 bases; nucleotides not matched to a gene: 8.

The CDR3 region has the DNA TGTGCCAGCAGTTCGGACAGCGGTTGGGCTTTCTTT. Protein sequence: CASSSDSGWAFF. V usage is TRBV27 and J usage is TRBJ1-1; D might be TRBD1 (6 bases). Germline values: CDR1 MNHEY, CDR2 SMNVEV (reference sequence). The CDR3 is made up of 12 amino acids. The V and J ends lost 4 bases and 11 bases respectively, with 14 bases between them.